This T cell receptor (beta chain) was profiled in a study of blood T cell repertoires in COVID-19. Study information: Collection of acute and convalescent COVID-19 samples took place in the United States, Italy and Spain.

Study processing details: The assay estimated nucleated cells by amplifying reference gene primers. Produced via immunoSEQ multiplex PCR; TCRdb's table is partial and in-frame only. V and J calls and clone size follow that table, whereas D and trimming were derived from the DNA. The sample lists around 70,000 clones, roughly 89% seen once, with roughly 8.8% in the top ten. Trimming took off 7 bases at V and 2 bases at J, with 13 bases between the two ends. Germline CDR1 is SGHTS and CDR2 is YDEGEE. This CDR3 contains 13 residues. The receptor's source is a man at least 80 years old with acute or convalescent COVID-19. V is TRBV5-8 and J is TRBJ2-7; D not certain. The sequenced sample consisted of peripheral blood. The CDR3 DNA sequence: TGTGCCAGCGAGATATTGATTCCCTACGAGCAGTACTTC. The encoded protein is CASEILIPYEQYF.